This T cell receptor beta chain was captured by sequencing in a study of blood T cell repertoires in COVID-19. Overall study context: Acute-phase and convalescent COVID-19 samples originated in the United States, Italy and Spain. T cells, B-cell-depleted T cells, or PBMCs provided the cDNA or gDNA that served as material.

Some clones are missing from TCRdb's copy, which holds only in-frame ones; the method was immunoSEQ multiplex PCR. The sample yields roughly 340,000 clones, 88% seen once. The CDR3 extends over 13 amino acids. Germline V gene lookup returns CDR1 KGHDR and CDR2 SFDVKD. With 12 bases removed from V and 7 bases from J, the gap between germline ends came to 15 bases. This TCR derives from a woman in her 70s with COVID-19, enrolled during active disease. The chain has TRBV24-1 and TRBJ1-6; D is unresolved. What was sequenced was peripheral blood. CDR3 nucleotide sequence: TGTGCCTCGCCGGTATTATGGAATTCACCCCTCCACTTT. Translating gives CASPVLWNSPLHF.